A selection of T cell receptor beta chains follows, all from one sample in a study of cytomegalovirus exposure and HLA in healthy donors. This table comes from immunoSEQ multiplex PCR, and its TCRdb copy is limited to in-frame clones, with some not included. The table has under 200,000 clones, 82% seen once. The sample taken for sequencing was PBMCs. The source is a young woman in good health and CMV-seronegative. Both conserved end residues are part of each CDR3. Fields, in order: CDR3 DNA, CDR3 protein, clone size, D gene, J gene, V gene. The D gene is left open where the match is weak. Rows give clone size only sometimes, using once, few, many, or a class for an expanded clone.

TGTGCCAGCACCCGAGGGGGCAGTAGTTTCGGAAACACCATATATTTT | CASTRGGSSFGNTIYF | NA | TRBD1 | TRBJ1-3 | TRBV7-8
TGTGCCAGCAGCTTAGTTGCTAGCGGGACGGGTGAGCAGTTCTTC | CASSLVASGTGEQFF | NA | TRBD2 | TRBJ2-1 | TRBV7-2
TGTGCCAGCAGCGTCATACAGGGGGCAGGAGGCTACACCTTC | CASSVIQGAGGYTF | NA | TRBD1 | TRBJ1-2 | TRBV7-3
TGTGCCAGCAGTCCTACCCTGGAGCGAGAGACCCAGTACTTC | CASSPTLERETQYF | NA | NA | TRBJ2-5 | TRBV7-7
TGTGCCAGTAGTATACTAGAATATAGCAATCAGCCCCAGCATTTT | CASSILEYSNQPQHF | NA | NA | TRBJ1-5 | TRBV19
TGTGCCAGCAGCTTCGACACCCTCGGGAATACGCAGTATTTT | CASSFDTLGNTQYF | NA | NA | TRBJ2-3 | TRBV7-2
TGTGCCAGCATCCCAGTTACCGGGACTGAGACCTACGAGCAGTACTTC | CASIPVTGTETYEQYF | NA | NA | TRBJ2-7 | TRBV5-6
TGTGCCAGCAGTGTATTGGTCGGGTCCCGGGGCTACACCTTC | CASSVLVGSRGYTF | NA | NA | TRBJ1-2 | TRBV2
TGTGCCAGCAGACAGGGGTTCCGCACAGATACGCAGTATTTT | CASRQGFRTDTQYF | NA | TRBD1 | TRBJ2-3 | TRBV27
TGCGCCAGCAGCCGGAGGGGGGGGAATATAGATACGCAGTATTTT | CASSRRGGNIDTQYF | NA | NA | TRBJ2-3 | TRBV5-1
TGCAGCGCCGCAGGGCCCCTAAACACCATATATTTT | CSAAGPLNTIYF | NA | NA | TRBJ1-3 | TRBV29-1
TGTGCCTGGAGCCTTTTCCGAACTAGCGGGAAAGAAACCTACGAGCAGTACTTC | CAWSLFRTSGKETYEQYF | NA | TRBD2 | TRBJ2-7 | TRBV30
TGTGCCAGCAGCCTCGGGGCTAGCGGGATGGAGACCCAGTACTTC | CASSLGASGMETQYF | NA | TRBD2 | TRBJ2-5 | TRBV27
TGTGCCAGCAGTTATCCCGTAGCGGGAGGGTGGCAGACCCAGTACTTC | CASSYPVAGGWQTQYF | NA | TRBD2 | TRBJ2-5 | TRBV6-9
TGTGCCATCAGTGAGTCGGGGGGACTCCCTTATGGCTACACCTTC | CAISESGGLPYGYTF | NA | NA | TRBJ1-2 | TRBV10-3
TGTGCCAGCAGCCCCGACCTAAGCGGCACAGATACGCAGTATTTT | CASSPDLSGTDTQYF | NA | NA | TRBJ2-3 | TRBV9
TGTGCCAGCAGCTCGGGACTAGCGGGGGTCCGTGAGCAGTACTTC | CASSSGLAGVREQYF | NA | TRBD2 | TRBJ2-7 | TRBV5-5
TGTGCCAGCCGACCGGGACAGATGAACACTGAAGCTTTCTTT | CASRPGQMNTEAFF | few | TRBD1 | TRBJ1-1 | TRBV28
TGTGCCAGCAGCAAAAAGCATCGACTCTCTGGAAACACCATATATTTT | CASSKKHRLSGNTIYF | few | NA | TRBJ1-3 | TRBV21-1
TGTGCCAGCAGTTTGGGACAGGGAATATACGAGCAGTACTTC | CASSLGQGIYEQYF | NA | TRBD1 | TRBJ2-7 | TRBV27
TGTGCCAGCAGCCAAGTATCCGACTTCTATGGCTACACCTTC | CASSQVSDFYGYTF | NA | NA | TRBJ1-2 | TRBV14
TGTGCCAGCACCTTACTAGCGGGAGCGAGCGAGCAGTGCTTC | CASTLLAGASEQCF | NA | TRBD2 | TRBJ2-7 | TRBV2
TGTGCCGGAAATACAGGGGTAGGAGAGACCCAGTACTTC | CAGNTGVGETQYF | few | TRBD1 | TRBJ2-5 | TRBV30
TGTGCCATCGCCACCGGGACTGTATACGAGCAGTACTTC | CAIATGTVYEQYF | NA | NA | TRBJ2-7 | TRBV2
TGTGCCAGCAGTGGGGCAAACCTCGCCTACGAGCAGTACTTC | CASSGANLAYEQYF | NA | NA | TRBJ2-7 | TRBV2
TGTGCCAGCAGAAGTAGACTAGCGGAAGAGACCCAGTACTTC | CASRSRLAEETQYF | NA | TRBD2 | TRBJ2-5 | TRBV2
TGTGCCAGCAGTGAGAGGGATTTGGGACTCCACACAGATACGCAGTATTTT | CASSERDLGLHTDTQYF | NA | NA | TRBJ2-3 | TRBV6-1
TGCGCCAGCAGCTTGGGGGGGGTTACCTACGAGCAGTACTTC | CASSLGGVTYEQYF | NA | NA | TRBJ2-7 | TRBV5-1
TGTGCCAGCATCCTTTCGGAGTTAGGATCAGATACGCAGTATTTT | CASILSELGSDTQYF | NA | NA | TRBJ2-3 | TRBV2
TGTGCCAGTAGAGCCGCGGCGGCCGGGGAGCAGTACTTC | CASRAAAAGEQYF | NA | NA | TRBJ2-7 | TRBV19
TGTGCCAGCAGTTCCCTACAAATGGGACAGGGGGCGCATGGCTACACCTTC | CASSSLQMGQGAHGYTF | few | TRBD1 | TRBJ1-2 | TRBV27
TGTGCCAGCAGCTCTCCGACAGGGATTAGAAATCAGCCCCAGCATTTT | CASSSPTGIRNQPQHF | once | TRBD1 | TRBJ1-5 | TRBV28
TGTGCCAGCAGCTCTACTCCCCAGGGGGACATTCAGTACTTC | CASSSTPQGDIQYF | NA | TRBD1 | TRBJ2-4 | TRBV27
TGTGCCTGGAAAAAAGCGGGAGCAAGCGAGACCCAGTACTTC | CAWKKAGASETQYF | few | TRBD2 | TRBJ2-5 | TRBV30